The T cell receptor beta chain described here comes from a study of OX40 agonist ivuxolimab in advanced cancers. About the research overall: Intravenous ivuxolimab was administered to patients every 2 weeks at 0.01 to 10 mg/kg. Prior therapy, whether anti-PD-1, anti-PD-L1 or anti-CTLA-4, was allowed, and 35% to 40% had some. Overall study findings and caveats: Relative to CD4+, CD8+ T cells held more expanded clones on average. At doses 0.1 to 3.0 mg/kg, CD4+ and CD8+ clones expanded.

The repertoire was sequenced with immunoSEQ multiplex PCR; TCRdb's copy has only in-frame clones and lacks some. The profile shows over 20,000 clones, roughly three quarters of them singletons. Regarding this clone: Its antigen is not identified.

The trim removed 6 bases at V and 5 bases at J, leaving 3 bases unmatched. CDR1 is PRHDT and CDR2 is FYEKMQ in the germline V gene (reference sequence). The CDR3 runs 12 residues. The chain joins TRBV13 to TRBJ1-1, with 7 bases matching TRBD1. This sequence was found in an adult with an advanced solid tumor such as melanoma, head and neck, liver or kidney cancer. The source was CD4+ or CD8+ T cells sorted from blood, collected in a trial of the OX40 agonist ivuxolimab. In DNA, the CDR3 is TGTGCCAGCAGGATACAGGGGACTGAAGCTTTCTTT. Translating gives CASRIQGTEAFF.